Listed below are T cell receptor beta chains from one sample, sequenced in a study of identical twins. TCRdb processed the 5' RACE reads anew with MiXCR; each CDR3 protein has one entry. The sample gives roughly 350,000 distinct CDR3 sequences, approximately 8.8% of which show up once; roughly 8.9% is in the top ten. Material for sequencing was naive T cells sorted from blood. These receptors were taken from a woman in her forties or fifties in good health. Each CDR3 is given with its conserved first and last residue.

>TRBJ2-1|TRBV7-9
CASSPPRYNEQFF
>TRBJ2-3|TRBV5-1
CASSLGLADTQYF
>TRBJ2-1|TRBV14
CASSQVTQGAWNEQFF
>TRBJ1-3|TRBV6-6
CASSYGVVIQDTIYF
>TRBJ1-2|TRBV3-1
CASSQERGEGPRGYTF
>TRBJ1-5|TRBV7-2
CASSLALISQPQHF
>TRBJ2-3|TRBV4-1
CASSQDKLAGVDTQYF
>TRBJ1-1|TRBV27
CASRNPRGTEAFF
>TRBJ1-1|TRBV20-1
CSASYRVDRTNTEAFF
>TRBJ2-1|TRBV5-1
CASSLAKTSGRAGEQFF
>TRBJ1-2|TRBV20-1
CSAIWGANGYTF
>TRBJ2-6|TRBV5-5
CASSASGQGISGANVLTF
>TRBJ1-5|TRBV7-9
CASSLMDQPQHF
>TRBJ2-1|TRBV11-2
CASSERWRAGYNEQFF
>TRBJ2-5|TRBV20-1
CSASIRDSQETQYF
>TRBJ1-1|TRBV7-8
CASSFRTGTEAFF
>TRBJ1-2|TRBV4-1
CASSTLPGGSNYGYTF
>TRBJ1-5|TRBV6-1
CASSVDRGLGQPQHF
>TRBJ2-2|TRBV6-2/TRBV6-3
CASTEHAGIGTGELFF
>TRBJ2-1|TRBV12-3/TRBV12-4
CATLRNNEQFF
>TRBJ1-2|TRBV13
CASSLGLRRGDGGYTF
>TRBJ2-1|TRBV29-1
CSAEVPEQFF
>TRBJ1-1|TRBV14
CASSRFRATEAFF
>TRBJ1-1|TRBV18
CASSPETGTEAFF
>TRBJ2-1|TRBV7-2
CASSLTGTGTGNEQFF
>TRBJ2-3|TRBV6-6
CASSRAGGAADTQYF
>TRBJ1-4|TRBV24-1
CATSAPGKDEKLFF
>TRBJ2-5|TRBV5-1
CASSPGTKGTQYF
>TRBJ2-3|TRBV29-1
CSSRADTQYF
>TRBJ2-3|TRBV10-3
CAVKDVGGTDTQYF
>TRBJ2-1|TRBV5-1
CASSLSVTGNNEQFF
>TRBJ2-4|TRBV12-3/TRBV12-4
CASSFLGLAANIQYF
>TRBJ2-2|TRBV19
CASSMGVRELFF
>TRBJ1-1|TRBV6-2/TRBV6-3
CASSTWTGNTEAFF
>TRBJ2-3|TRBV25-1
CASSAPSPFNNLSNTQYF
>TRBJ2-5|TRBV20-1
CSVVLAGEGTQYF
>TRBJ2-3|TRBV20-1
CSARRSSGESTDTQYF